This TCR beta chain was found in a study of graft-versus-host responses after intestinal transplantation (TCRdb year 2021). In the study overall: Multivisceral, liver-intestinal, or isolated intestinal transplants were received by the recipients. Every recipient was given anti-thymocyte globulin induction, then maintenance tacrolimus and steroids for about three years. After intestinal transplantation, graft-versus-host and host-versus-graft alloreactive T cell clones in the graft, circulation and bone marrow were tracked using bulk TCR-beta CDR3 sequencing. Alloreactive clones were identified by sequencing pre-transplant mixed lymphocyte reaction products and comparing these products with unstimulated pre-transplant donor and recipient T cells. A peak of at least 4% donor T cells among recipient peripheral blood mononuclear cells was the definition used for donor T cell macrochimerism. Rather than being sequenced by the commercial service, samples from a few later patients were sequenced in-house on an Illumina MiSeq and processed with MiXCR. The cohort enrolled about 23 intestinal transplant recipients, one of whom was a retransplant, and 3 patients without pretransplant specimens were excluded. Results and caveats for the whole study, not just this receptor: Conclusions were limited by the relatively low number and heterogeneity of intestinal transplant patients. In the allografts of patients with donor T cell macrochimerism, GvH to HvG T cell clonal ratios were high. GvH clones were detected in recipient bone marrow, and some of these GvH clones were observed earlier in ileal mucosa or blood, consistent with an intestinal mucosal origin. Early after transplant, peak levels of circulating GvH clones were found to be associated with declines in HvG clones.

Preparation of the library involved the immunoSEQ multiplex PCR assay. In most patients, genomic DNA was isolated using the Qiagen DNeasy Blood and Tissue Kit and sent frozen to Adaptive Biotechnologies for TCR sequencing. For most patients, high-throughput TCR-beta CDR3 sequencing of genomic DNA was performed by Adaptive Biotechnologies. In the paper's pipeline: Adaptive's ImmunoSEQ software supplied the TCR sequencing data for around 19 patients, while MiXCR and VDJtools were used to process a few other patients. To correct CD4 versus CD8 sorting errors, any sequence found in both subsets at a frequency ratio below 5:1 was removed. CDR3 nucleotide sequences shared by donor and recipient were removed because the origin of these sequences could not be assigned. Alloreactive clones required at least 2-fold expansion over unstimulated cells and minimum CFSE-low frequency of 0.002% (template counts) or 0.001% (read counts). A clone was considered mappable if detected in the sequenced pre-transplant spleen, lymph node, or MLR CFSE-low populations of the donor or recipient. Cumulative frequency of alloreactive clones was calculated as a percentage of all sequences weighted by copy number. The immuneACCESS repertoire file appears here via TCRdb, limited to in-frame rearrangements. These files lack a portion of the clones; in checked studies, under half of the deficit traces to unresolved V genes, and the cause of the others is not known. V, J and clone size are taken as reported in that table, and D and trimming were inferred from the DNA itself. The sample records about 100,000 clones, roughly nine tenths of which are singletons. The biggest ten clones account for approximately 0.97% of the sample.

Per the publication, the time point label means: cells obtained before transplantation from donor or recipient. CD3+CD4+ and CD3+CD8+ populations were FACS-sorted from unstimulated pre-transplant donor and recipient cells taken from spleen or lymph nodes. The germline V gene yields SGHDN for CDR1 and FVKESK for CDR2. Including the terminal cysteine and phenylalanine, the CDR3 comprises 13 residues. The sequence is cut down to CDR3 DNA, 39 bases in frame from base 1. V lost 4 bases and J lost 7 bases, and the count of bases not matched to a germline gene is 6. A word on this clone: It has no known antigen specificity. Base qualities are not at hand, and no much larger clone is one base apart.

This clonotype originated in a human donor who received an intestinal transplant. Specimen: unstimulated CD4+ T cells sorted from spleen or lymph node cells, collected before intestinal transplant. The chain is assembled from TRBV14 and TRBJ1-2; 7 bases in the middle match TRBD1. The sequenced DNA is TGTGCCAGCAGCCGACAGGGTGGGCCTGGCTACACCTTC. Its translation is CASSRQGGPGYTF.